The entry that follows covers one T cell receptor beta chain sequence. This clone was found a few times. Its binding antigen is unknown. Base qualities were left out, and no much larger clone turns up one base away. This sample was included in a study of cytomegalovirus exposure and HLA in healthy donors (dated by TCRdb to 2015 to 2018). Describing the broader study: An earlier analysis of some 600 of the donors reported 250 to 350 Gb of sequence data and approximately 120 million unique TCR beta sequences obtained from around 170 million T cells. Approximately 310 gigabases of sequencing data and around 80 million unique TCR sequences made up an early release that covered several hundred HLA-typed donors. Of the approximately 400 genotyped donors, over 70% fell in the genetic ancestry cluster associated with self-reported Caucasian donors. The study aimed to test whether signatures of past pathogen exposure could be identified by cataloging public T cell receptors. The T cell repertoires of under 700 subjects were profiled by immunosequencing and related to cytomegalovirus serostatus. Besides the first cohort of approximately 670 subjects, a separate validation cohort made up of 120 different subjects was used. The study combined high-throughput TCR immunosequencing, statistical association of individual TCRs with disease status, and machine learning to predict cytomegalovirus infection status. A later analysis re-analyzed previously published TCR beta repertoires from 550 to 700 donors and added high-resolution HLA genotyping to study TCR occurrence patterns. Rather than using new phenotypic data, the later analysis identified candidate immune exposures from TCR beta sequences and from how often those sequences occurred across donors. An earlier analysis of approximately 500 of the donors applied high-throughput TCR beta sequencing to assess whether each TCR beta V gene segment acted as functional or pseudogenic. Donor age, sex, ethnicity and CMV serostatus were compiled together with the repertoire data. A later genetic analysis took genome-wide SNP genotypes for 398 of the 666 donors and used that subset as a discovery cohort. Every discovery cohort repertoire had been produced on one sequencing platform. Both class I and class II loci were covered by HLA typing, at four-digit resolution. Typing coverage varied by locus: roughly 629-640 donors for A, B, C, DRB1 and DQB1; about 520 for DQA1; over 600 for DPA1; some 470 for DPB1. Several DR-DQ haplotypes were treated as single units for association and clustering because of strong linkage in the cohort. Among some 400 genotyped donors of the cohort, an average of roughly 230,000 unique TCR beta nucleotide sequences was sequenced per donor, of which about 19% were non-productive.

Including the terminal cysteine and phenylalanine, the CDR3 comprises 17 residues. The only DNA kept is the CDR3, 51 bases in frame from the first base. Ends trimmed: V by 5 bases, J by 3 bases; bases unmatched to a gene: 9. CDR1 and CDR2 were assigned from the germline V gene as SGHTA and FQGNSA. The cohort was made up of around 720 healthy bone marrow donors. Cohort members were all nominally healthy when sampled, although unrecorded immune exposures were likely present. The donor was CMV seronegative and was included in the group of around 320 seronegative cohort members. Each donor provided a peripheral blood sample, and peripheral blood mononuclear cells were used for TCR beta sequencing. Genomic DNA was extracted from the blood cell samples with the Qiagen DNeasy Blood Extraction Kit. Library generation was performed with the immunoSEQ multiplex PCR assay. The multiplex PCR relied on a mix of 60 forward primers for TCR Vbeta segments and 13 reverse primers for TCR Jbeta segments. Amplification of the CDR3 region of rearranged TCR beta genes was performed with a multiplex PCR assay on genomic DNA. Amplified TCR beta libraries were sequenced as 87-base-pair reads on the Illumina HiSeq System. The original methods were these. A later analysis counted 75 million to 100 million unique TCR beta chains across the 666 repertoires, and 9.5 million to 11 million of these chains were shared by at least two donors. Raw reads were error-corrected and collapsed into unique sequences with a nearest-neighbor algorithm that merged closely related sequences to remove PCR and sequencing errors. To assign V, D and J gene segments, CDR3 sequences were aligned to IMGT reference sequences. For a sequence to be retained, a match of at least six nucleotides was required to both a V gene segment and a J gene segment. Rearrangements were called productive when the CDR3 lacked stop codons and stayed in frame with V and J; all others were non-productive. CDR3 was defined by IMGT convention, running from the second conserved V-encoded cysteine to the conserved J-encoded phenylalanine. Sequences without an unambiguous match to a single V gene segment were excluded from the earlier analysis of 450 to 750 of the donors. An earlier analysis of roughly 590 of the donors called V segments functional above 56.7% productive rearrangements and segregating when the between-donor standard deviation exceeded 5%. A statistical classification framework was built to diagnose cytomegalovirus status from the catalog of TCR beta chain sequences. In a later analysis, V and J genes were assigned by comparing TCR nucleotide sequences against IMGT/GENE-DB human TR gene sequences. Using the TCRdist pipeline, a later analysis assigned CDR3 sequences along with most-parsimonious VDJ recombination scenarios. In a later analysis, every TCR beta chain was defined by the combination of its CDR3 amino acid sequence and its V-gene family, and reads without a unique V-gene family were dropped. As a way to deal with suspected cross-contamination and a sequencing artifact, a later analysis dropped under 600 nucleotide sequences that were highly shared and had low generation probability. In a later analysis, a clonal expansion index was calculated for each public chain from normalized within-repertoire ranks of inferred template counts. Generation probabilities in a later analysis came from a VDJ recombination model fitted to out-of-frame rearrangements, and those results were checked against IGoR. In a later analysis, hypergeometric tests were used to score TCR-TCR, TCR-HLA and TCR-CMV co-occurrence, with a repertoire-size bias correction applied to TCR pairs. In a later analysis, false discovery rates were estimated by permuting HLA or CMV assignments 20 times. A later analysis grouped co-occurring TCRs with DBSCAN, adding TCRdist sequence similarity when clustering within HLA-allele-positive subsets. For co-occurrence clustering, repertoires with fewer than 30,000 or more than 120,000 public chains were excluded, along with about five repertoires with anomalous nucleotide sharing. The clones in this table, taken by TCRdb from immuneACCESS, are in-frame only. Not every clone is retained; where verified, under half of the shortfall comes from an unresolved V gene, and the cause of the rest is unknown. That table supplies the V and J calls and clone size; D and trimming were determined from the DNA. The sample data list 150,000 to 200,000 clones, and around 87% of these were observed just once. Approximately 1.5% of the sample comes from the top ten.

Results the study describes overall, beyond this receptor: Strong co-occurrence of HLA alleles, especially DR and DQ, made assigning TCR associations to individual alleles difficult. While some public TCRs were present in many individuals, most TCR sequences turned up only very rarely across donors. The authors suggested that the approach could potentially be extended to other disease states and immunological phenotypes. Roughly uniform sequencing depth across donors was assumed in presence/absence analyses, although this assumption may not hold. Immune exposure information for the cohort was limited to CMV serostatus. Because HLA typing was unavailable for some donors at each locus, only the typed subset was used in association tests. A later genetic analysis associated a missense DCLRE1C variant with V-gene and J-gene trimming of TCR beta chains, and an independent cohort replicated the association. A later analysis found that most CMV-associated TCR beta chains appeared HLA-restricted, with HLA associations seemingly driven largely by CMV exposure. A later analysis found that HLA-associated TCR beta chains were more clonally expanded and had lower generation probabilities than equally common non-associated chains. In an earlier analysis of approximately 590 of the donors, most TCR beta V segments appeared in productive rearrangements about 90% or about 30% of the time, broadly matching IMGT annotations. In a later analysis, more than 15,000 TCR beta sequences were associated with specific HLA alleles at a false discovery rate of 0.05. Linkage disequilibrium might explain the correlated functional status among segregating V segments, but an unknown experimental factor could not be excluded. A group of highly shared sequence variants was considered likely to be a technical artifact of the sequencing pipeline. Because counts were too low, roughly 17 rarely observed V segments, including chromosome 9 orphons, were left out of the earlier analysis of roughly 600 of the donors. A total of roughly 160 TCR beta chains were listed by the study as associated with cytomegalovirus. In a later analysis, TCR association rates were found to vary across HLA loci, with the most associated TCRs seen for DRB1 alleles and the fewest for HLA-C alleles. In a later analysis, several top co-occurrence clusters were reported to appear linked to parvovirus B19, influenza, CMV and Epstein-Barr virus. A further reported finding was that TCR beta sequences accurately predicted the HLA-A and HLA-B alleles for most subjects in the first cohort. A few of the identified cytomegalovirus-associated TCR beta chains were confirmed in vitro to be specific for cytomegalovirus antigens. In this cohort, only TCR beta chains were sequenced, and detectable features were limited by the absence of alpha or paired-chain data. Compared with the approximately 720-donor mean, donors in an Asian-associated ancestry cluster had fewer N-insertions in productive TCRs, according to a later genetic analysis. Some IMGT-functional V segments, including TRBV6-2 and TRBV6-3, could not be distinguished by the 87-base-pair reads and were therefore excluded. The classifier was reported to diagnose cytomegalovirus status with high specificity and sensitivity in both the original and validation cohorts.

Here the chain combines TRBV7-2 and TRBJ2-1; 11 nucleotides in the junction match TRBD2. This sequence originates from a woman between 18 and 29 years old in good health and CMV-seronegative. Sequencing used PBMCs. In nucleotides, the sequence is TGTGCCAGCAGCGTTCAGGCTCTAGCGGGAGGCTACAATGAGCAGTTCTTC. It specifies CASSVQALAGGYNEQFF.